This TCR beta chain was retrieved from a study of blood T cell repertoires in COVID-19. The germline V gene encodes CDR1 LGHDT and CDR2 YNNKEL (reference sequence). This CDR3 comprises 16 residues. Germline trimming cut 2 bases from V and 4 bases from J; bases unmatched to any gene: 9. The table came from immunoSEQ multiplex PCR; TCRdb's copy has only in-frame clones and leaves some out. The sample includes 97,000 or so clones, 80% to 95% seen only once; the top ten take less than 4.5%. Sequencing input: peripheral blood. The TCR originated in a man aged 18 to 35 with acute or convalescent COVID-19. The chain couples TRBV3-1 (or the pseudogene TRBV3-2) to TRBJ1-2; 8 positions agree with TRBD1. The CDR3 here is CASSQLQLQGVYGYTF. The CDR3 region has the DNA TGTGCCAGCAGCCAACTACAATTACAGGGGGTCTATGGCTACACCTTC.